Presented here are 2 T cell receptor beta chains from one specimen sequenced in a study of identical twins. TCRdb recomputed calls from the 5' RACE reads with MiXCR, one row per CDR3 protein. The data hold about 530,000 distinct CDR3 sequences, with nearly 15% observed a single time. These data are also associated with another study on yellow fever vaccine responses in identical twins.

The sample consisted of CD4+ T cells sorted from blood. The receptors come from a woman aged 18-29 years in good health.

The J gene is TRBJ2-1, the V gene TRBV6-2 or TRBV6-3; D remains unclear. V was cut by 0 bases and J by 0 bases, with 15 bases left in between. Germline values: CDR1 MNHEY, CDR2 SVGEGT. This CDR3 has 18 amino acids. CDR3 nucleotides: TGTGCCAGCAGTTACTCGGCCCCACTGCTTAGCTCCTACAATGAGCAGTTCTTC. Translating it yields CASSYSAPLLSSYNEQFF.

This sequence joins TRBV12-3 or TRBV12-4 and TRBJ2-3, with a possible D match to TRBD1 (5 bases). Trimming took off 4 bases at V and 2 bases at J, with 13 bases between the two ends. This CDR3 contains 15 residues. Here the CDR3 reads CASSSKGISTDTQYF. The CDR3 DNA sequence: TGTGCCAGCAGTTCTAAGGGGATTTCCACAGATACGCAGTATTTT.